This entry is about one TCR beta chain. The data were obtained in a study of Ad26.COV2.S vaccination and SARS-CoV-2 variants. Study overall: The study gave Ad26.COV2.S intramuscularly, once or twice 56 days apart.

Regarding treatment: 15 to 20 received Ad26.COV2.S at low or high dose, single or two shots; roughly five received placebo; per-sample allocation not given. Samples were taken on day 63 after the first vaccine or placebo injection. Method: immunoSEQ multiplex PCR; TCRdb's copy keeps in-frame clones and lacks some. The table records 300,000 to 400,000 clones, around 89% of them present only once. Trimming took 2 bases from V and 0 from J, leaving 10 bases between them. Germline V CDR1 and CDR2: SEHNR, FQNEAQ (reference sequence). This CDR3 is built from 15 residues. This TCR came from a person aged 18-65 years who received the Ad26.COV2.S COVID-19 vaccine or a placebo. This chain links TRBV7-9 with TRBJ1-2; D possibly corresponds to TRBD1 (5 bases). Here the sequenced sample was peripheral blood, taken in a trial of Ad26.COV2.S vaccine versus placebo. The CDR3 sequence: CASSLTQGANYGYTF. DNA of the CDR3: TGTGCCAGCAGCTTAACGCAGGGAGCTAACTATGGCTACACCTTC.